This T cell receptor beta chain was profiled in a study of T cells in tumors after PD-1 blockade. The wider study: During anti-PD-1 treatment, some patients continued daily vismodegib 150 mg. Whole-study findings and limits: Blood contained about two fifths of the tumor's TCR clonotypes.

TCRdb's table, derived via immunoSEQ multiplex PCR, lists solely in-frame clones and lacks some. The sample contains more than 14,000 clones, roughly 80% of which appear only once. The CDR3 has 12 residues. Germline V gene sequence: CDR1 SGHRS, CDR2 YFSETQ. Trimming took 3 bases from V and 2 from J, leaving 4 bases between them. A word on this clone: Its antigen is still unknown.

This receptor was identified in a human donor with basal cell carcinoma. The sequencing here drew on PBMCs, taken after anti-PD-1 treatment. This sequence joins TRBV5-1 and TRBJ2-3; no clear D gene. The CDR3 DNA sequence: TGCGCCAGCAGCTCAACCACAGATACGCAGTATTTT. It codes for CASSSTTDTQYF. Filled out from reference TRBV5-1 and TRBJ2-3, the complete variable domain reads KAGVTQTPRYLIKTRGQQVTLSCSPISGHRSVSWYQQTPGQGLQFLFEYFSETQRNKGNFPGRFSGRQFSNSRSEMNVSTLELGDSALYLCASSSTTDTQYFGPGTRLTVL.